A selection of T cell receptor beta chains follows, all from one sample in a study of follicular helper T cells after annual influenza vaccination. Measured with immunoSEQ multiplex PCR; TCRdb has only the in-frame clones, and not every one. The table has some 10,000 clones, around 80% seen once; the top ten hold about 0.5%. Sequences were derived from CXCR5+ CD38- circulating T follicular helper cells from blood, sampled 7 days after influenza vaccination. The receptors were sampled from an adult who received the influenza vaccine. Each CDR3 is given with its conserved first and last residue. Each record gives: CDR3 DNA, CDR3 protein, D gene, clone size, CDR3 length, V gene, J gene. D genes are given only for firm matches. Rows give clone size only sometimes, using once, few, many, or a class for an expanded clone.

DNA: TGTGCCAGCAGTGGACAGGAGATGACAGAAGCTTTCTTT
CDR3: CASSGQEMTEAFF
D: .
size: .
length: 13
V: TRBV2
J: TRBJ1-1

DNA: TGTGCCAGCACTCCGGCGGGGGGGTCGAGCTCCTACGAGCAGTACTTC
CDR3: CASTPAGGSSSYEQYF
D: TRBD2
size: few
length: 16
V: TRBV7-9
J: TRBJ2-7

DNA: TGTGCCACCAGCAGAGAGTCCGGCACCGGGGAGCTGTTTTTT
CDR3: CATSRESGTGELFF
D: .
size: .
length: 14
V: TRBV15
J: TRBJ2-2

DNA: TGTGCCAGCAGGATGACGGGGCCGGGGGGCTACACCTTC
CDR3: CASRMTGPGGYTF
D: .
size: once
length: 13
V: TRBV2
J: TRBJ1-2

DNA: TGTGCCAGCAGTGAGAATAGGGAGGGGTACACCTTC
CDR3: CASSENREGYTF
D: .
size: few
length: 12
V: TRBV2
J: TRBJ1-2

DNA: TGTGCCAGCAGGGGACGGACGGGTGGTCAGCCCCAGCATTTT
CDR3: CASRGRTGGQPQHF
D: .
size: few
length: 14
V: TRBV6-1
J: TRBJ1-5

DNA: TGTGCCAGCAGTTGGGACAGGGCGCGGCAATTGAATTCACCCCTCCACTTT
CDR3: CASSWDRARQLNSPLHF
D: TRBD1
size: .
length: 17
V: TRBV28
J: TRBJ1-6

DNA: TGTGCTAGTGGTGCCGGGGGGGCCAAGACCCAGTACTTC
CDR3: CASGAGGAKTQYF
D: TRBD2
size: .
length: 13
V: TRBV12-5
J: TRBJ2-5

DNA: TGTGCCAGCAGTTTAAGGGGAGGGGTCGCTAACTATGGCTACACCTTC
CDR3: CASSLRGGVANYGYTF
D: .
size: .
length: 16
V: TRBV27
J: TRBJ1-2

DNA: TGTGCCAGCACTGGGGAACAGGGCAATCAGCCCCAGCATTTT
CDR3: CASTGEQGNQPQHF
D: .
size: .
length: 14
V: TRBV2
J: TRBJ1-5

DNA: TGTGCCAGCAGTTTTCCTTCGGGGGCTTTTCGGGGCTACACCTTC
CDR3: CASSFPSGAFRGYTF
D: .
size: few
length: 15
V: TRBV28
J: TRBJ1-2

DNA: TGTGCCAGCAGGAGGTCTCTAGCCAAAAACATTCAGTACTTC
CDR3: CASRRSLAKNIQYF
D: .
size: .
length: 14
V: TRBV6-5
J: TRBJ2-4

DNA: TGTGCCAGCAGCCAAGTTAGCCCCGCTACCTGGTTGGATACGCAGTATTTT
CDR3: CASSQVSPATWLDTQYF
D: .
size: .
length: 17
V: TRBV14
J: TRBJ2-3

DNA: TGTGCCAGCAGTTTTACTAAGCCTTACTACGAGCAGTACTTC
CDR3: CASSFTKPYYEQYF
D: .
size: .
length: 14
V: TRBV28
J: TRBJ2-7

DNA: TGCAGCGTGGACCGACAGGCTGATGGCTACACCTTC
CDR3: CSVDRQADGYTF
D: .
size: .
length: 12
V: TRBV29-1
J: TRBJ1-2

DNA: TGTGCCAGCTCACCACCTACTGGGACAGGGGGCGGCACAGATACGCAGTATTTT
CDR3: CASSPPTGTGGGTDTQYF
D: TRBD1
size: .
length: 18
V: TRBV18
J: TRBJ2-3

DNA: TGTGCCAGCACCGAGGGTGAGAGGCCCCAGCATTTT
CDR3: CASTEGERPQHF
D: .
size: .
length: 12
V: TRBV6-5
J: TRBJ1-5

DNA: TGTGCCAGCATGCTTAGCGGGGAAGGCAATGAGCAGTTCTTC
CDR3: CASMLSGEGNEQFF
D: TRBD2
size: .
length: 14
V: TRBV2
J: TRBJ2-1

DNA: TGTGCCAGCAGCCGACCTACGACGGGCACAGATACGCAGTATTTT
CDR3: CASSRPTTGTDTQYF
D: .
size: .
length: 15
V: TRBV7-6
J: TRBJ2-3

DNA: TGTGCCAGCAGCACCAGGTCCGCGGCGGGGGGTTACACAGATACGCAGTATTTT
CDR3: CASSTRSAAGGYTDTQYF
D: TRBD2
size: .
length: 18
V: TRBV7-2
J: TRBJ2-3

DNA: TGTGCCATCAGTGAGGACCCGAACAATGGGGGGGGTGGCTACACCTTC
CDR3: CAISEDPNNGGGGYTF
D: .
size: .
length: 16
V: TRBV10-3
J: TRBJ1-2

DNA: TGTGCCAGCAGGGGGGATTCACCCCTCCACTTT
CDR3: CASRGDSPLHF
D: .
size: few
length: 11
V: TRBV6-6
J: TRBJ1-6

DNA: TGTGCCAGCAGCTTCCAAGCGGGGGTAAATGAGCAGTTCTTC
CDR3: CASSFQAGVNEQFF
D: TRBD2
size: .
length: 14
V: TRBV11-3
J: TRBJ2-1

DNA: TGTGCCAGCAGCTTACGGGAAACTGAAGCTTTCTTT
CDR3: CASSLRETEAFF
D: .
size: few
length: 12
V: TRBV7-2
J: TRBJ1-1

DNA: TGTGCCAGTAGTATCGCTTCCGGGATCGGCTATGGCTACACCTTC
CDR3: CASSIASGIGYGYTF
D: .
size: .
length: 15
V: TRBV19
J: TRBJ1-2

DNA: TGCGCCAGCAGCTTGAACGGAGTGTCTGGGGCCAACGTCCTGACTTTC
CDR3: CASSLNGVSGANVLTF
D: .
size: .
length: 16
V: TRBV5-1
J: TRBJ2-6

DNA: TGTGCCAGCAGCCGACCGGTGGACAGGGATTCACCCCTCCACTTT
CDR3: CASSRPVDRDSPLHF
D: TRBD1
size: .
length: 15
V: TRBV6-5
J: TRBJ1-6

DNA: TGTGCCAGCAGCTTCCGGGACACCCAAGAGACCCAGTACTTC
CDR3: CASSFRDTQETQYF
D: .
size: .
length: 14
V: TRBV5-4
J: TRBJ2-5

DNA: TGTGCCAGCAGTGAAGGGGAGGGACCCGCGGCCTTC
CDR3: CASSEGEGPAAF
D: .
size: few
length: 12
V: TRBV6-1
J: TRBJ1-2

DNA: TGTGCCAGCAGCCTAGGACAGGGCGGTGAAAAACTGTTTTTT
CDR3: CASSLGQGGEKLFF
D: TRBD1
size: .
length: 14
V: TRBV28
J: TRBJ1-4

DNA: TGTGCCAGCAGAGACAGGGGATATTCCACAGATACGCAGTATTTT
CDR3: CASRDRGYSTDTQYF
D: TRBD1
size: .
length: 15
V: TRBV6-1
J: TRBJ2-3

DNA: TGCGCCAGCAGCTCAGTCCCGGGACAGGCGGTGGGCAATCAGCCCCAGCATTTT
CDR3: CASSSVPGQAVGNQPQHF
D: TRBD1
size: once
length: 18
V: TRBV4-1
J: TRBJ1-5

DNA: TGCGCCAGCAATGGACAGGGCTTTAACTATGGCTACACCTTC
CDR3: CASNGQGFNYGYTF
D: TRBD1
size: .
length: 14
V: TRBV10-2
J: TRBJ1-2

DNA: TGTGCCAGCAGCACCGACTTGAACACTGAAGCTTTCTTT
CDR3: CASSTDLNTEAFF
D: .
size: .
length: 13
V: TRBV5-4
J: TRBJ1-1

DNA: TGTGCCAGTGAAGTGGAGGGTGCCACAGATACGCAGTATTTT
CDR3: CASEVEGATDTQYF
D: .
size: .
length: 14
V: TRBV6-1
J: TRBJ2-3

DNA: TGTGCCAGCAGAATTAACCGGGACAGCGATTCACCCCTCCACTTT
CDR3: CASRINRDSDSPLHF
D: TRBD1
size: .
length: 15
V: TRBV2
J: TRBJ1-6

DNA: TGTGCCAGCACCTCGAGGACAGCTAGACAGGACAATGAGCAGTTCTTC
CDR3: CASTSRTARQDNEQFF
D: .
size: once
length: 16
V: TRBV27
J: TRBJ2-1

DNA: TGTGCCAGCAGTTACTCAGGGACCGCCTACGAGCAGTACTTC
CDR3: CASSYSGTAYEQYF
D: .
size: .
length: 14
V: TRBV6-5
J: TRBJ2-7

DNA: TGTGCCACCAGGTCTGAGGTACACCAGCCCCAGCATTTT
CDR3: CATRSEVHQPQHF
D: .
size: .
length: 13
V: TRBV19
J: TRBJ1-5

DNA: TGTGCCAGCAGCTTAGTGAGCGGGGGGGCCTTAGATACGCAGTATTTT
CDR3: CASSLVSGGALDTQYF
D: TRBD2
size: .
length: 16
V: TRBV11-3
J: TRBJ2-3

DNA: TGTGCCACCAGCAGAGGGGCCGGCGGACAGGGGGCAGATACGCAGTATTTT
CDR3: CATSRGAGGQGADTQYF
D: TRBD1
size: .
length: 17
V: TRBV15
J: TRBJ2-3

DNA: TGCGCCAGCAGCAGAGACATTTCTGGAAACACCATATATTTT
CDR3: CASSRDISGNTIYF
D: .
size: .
length: 14
V: TRBV5-1
J: TRBJ1-3